The next 22 T cell receptor beta chains were all read from a single sample in a study of control samples from healthy donors and cancer patients. Generated by immunoSEQ multiplex PCR, the TCRdb table keeps only in-frame clones and is missing some. The sample lists some 17,000 clones; about 89% were seen once. Specimen: PBMCs. The receptors come from a man in his sixties with head and neck cancer.

V is TRBV2 and J is TRBJ1-6, with TRBD1 matching 8 bases. The CDR3 totals 13 residues. V shed 7 bases, J shed 10 bases, and the junction held 6 bases outside the gene matches. Germline assignment: CDR1 SNHLY and CDR2 FYNNEI. This CDR3 reads CASKTGGDSPLHF. CDR3 DNA: TGTGCCAGCAAAACAGGGGGAGACTCACCCCTCCACTTT.

The CDR3 sequence is CASSSRLGGTGSSYEQYF. The CDR3 coding sequence is TGTGCCAGCAGCTCTCGTCTCGGGGGGACCGGGAGCTCCTACGAGCAGTACTTC. The chain joins TRBV7-9 to TRBJ2-7; 7 bases agree with TRBD2. Germline trimming cut 4 bases from V and 0 bases from J; bases unmatched to any gene: 15. This CDR3 comprises 18 residues. Germline CDR1 and CDR2: SEHNR and FQNEAQ (reference sequence). Full variable domain (outside the CDR3, taken from reference TRBV7-9 and TRBJ2-7): DTGVSQNPRHKITKRGQNVTFRCDPISEHNRLYWYRQTLGQGPEFLTYFQNEAQLEKSRLLSDRFSAERPKGSFSTLEIQRTEQGDSAMYLCASSSRLGGTGSSYEQYFGPGTRLTVT.

This clone was seen more than once but under ten times. The chain recombines TRBV6-5 with TRBJ1-1; tentatively, D is TRBD1 (6 bases). In germline, CDR1 is MNHEY, CDR2 SVGAGI. The CDR3 is made up of 13 amino acids. V lost 7 bases to trimming and J lost 3 bases, with 12 bases between them. The chain's CDR3 is CASIRGSDTEAFF. The CDR3 DNA follows: TGTGCCAGCATCAGGGGATCGGACACTGAAGCTTTCTTT.

The gene calls are TRBV7-2 and TRBJ1-1; D is ambiguous. Germline-derived CDR1 and CDR2 are SGHTA and FQGNSA. The CDR3 has 15 residues. V shed 1 base and J shed 0 bases, with 9 bases lying between them. This CDR3 reads CASSLVKGLNTEAFF. The CDR3 DNA sequence: TGTGCCAGCAGCTTAGTGAAGGGTCTGAACACTGAAGCTTTCTTT.

CDR3 nucleotide sequence: TGTGCCAGCAGCTTAGCGTCGGGACACCGCTCTGGAAACACCATATATTTT. Translating gives CASSLASGHRSGNTIYF. This chain uses TRBV7-9 with TRBJ1-3; D is possibly TRBD1 (6 bases). CDR3 length equals 17 residues. Germline loops: CDR1 SEHNR, CDR2 FQNEAQ (reference sequence). Trimming pared 0 bases from V and 0 bases from J, leaving 12 bases between.

The rearrangement uses TRBV13 and TRBJ2-5, with 10 positions matching TRBD1. Germline CDR1 is PRHDT and CDR2 is FYEKMQ (reference sequence). The V and J ends lost 2 bases and 6 bases, in that order; junction bases with no gene match: 3. CDR3 size: 14 residues. CDR3 region: CASSLRDRGQTQYF. The CDR3 coding sequence is TGTGCCAGCAGCTTAAGGGACAGGGGTCAGACCCAGTACTTC.

The V gene is TRBV2, the J gene TRBJ1-1, with 9 positions matching TRBD1. CDR3 size: 14 residues. V lost 5 bases and J lost 3; bases outside the gene matches: 4. Germline V lookup: CDR1 SNHLY, CDR2 FYNNEI. As DNA, the CDR3 is TGTGCCAGCAGTAAGGGACAGGGTTACACTGAAGCTTTCTTT. Its protein is CASSKGQGYTEAFF. Full variable domain (outside the CDR3, taken from reference TRBV2 and TRBJ1-1): EPEVTQTPSHQVTQMGQEVILRCVPISNHLYFYWYRQILGQKVEFLVSFYNNEISEKSEIFDDQFSVERPDGSNFTLKIRSTKLEDSAMYFCASSKGQGYTEAFFGQGTRLTVV.

The V gene is TRBV6-5, the J gene TRBJ2-2, with D perhaps TRBD1 (5 bases). Germline CDR1 is MNHEY and CDR2 is SVGAGI. Trimming shortened V by 8 bases and J by 3 bases, and 13 bases separated the two germline ends. This CDR3 comprises 14 residues. The CDR3 is CASQGAAHTGELFF. Written as DNA, the CDR3 is TGTGCCAGCCAGGGTGCAGCCCACACCGGGGAGCTGTTTTTT.

This sequence joins TRBV5-1 and TRBJ2-1, with D hard to call. Trimming shortened V by 4 bases and J by 0 bases, and 11 bases separated the two germline ends. The CDR3 contains 15 residues. Germline CDR1 reads SGHRS; CDR2 reads YFSETQ. This CDR3 is CASSLDGASYNEQFF. The CDR3 bases are TGCGCCAGCAGCCTCGACGGTGCCTCCTACAATGAGCAGTTCTTC.

The chain recombines TRBV6-5 with TRBJ1-2, with a possible D match to TRBD1 (5 bases). The V gene's germline CDR1 is MNHEY and CDR2 SVGAGI. Trimming left V 0 bases short and J 8 bases short, with 10 bases between. The CDR3 extends over 13 amino acids. The CDR3, as DNA: TGTGCCAGCAGTTACTCGGGGGGGAGAGGCTACACCTTC. This encodes CASSYSGGRGYTF.

The chain joins TRBV18 to TRBJ1-6, with D possibly TRBD1 on 5 matching bases. Per the germline V gene, CDR1 is KGHSH and CDR2 is LQKENI. CDR3 size: 14 residues. V was clipped by 3 bases and J by 9 bases, with 12 bases between them. The CDR3 loop reads CASSPTDDSSPLHF. In DNA, the CDR3 is TGTGCCAGCTCACCGACAGATGATAGTTCACCCCTCCACTTT.

The chain has TRBV27 and TRBJ2-7; possible D gene TRBD2, 6 bases. Germline V lookup: CDR1 MNHEY, CDR2 SMNVEV (reference sequence). This CDR3 contains 14 residues. The V end was cut by 5 bases, the J end by 3 bases, with 14 bases between. The CDR3, as DNA: TGTGCCAGCAGTCCTCGGGAGCGTCACTACGAGCAGTACTTC. Translated, it gives CASSPRERHYEQYF.

The chain employs TRBV5-6 and TRBJ2-7; 12 bases match TRBD1. The CDR3 length is 16 residues. Germline assignment: CDR1 SGHDT and CDR2 YYEEEE. The V and J ends lost 4 bases and 7 bases, in that order; junction bases with no gene match: 12. The CDR3: CASSRTPGQGANEQYF. CDR3 coding DNA: TGTGCCAGCAGCCGAACTCCGGGACAGGGGGCGAATGAGCAGTACTTC. Combining the CDR3 with reference TRBV5-6 and TRBJ2-7 gives the whole variable domain DAGVTQSPTHLIKTRGQQVTLRCSPKSGHDTVSWYQQALGQGPQFIFQYYEEEERQRGNFPDRFSGHQFPNYSSELNVNALLLGDSALYLCASSRTPGQGANEQYFGPGTRLTVT.

This clone was found once. This chain connects TRBV5-8 to TRBJ1-2, with 9 bases that match TRBD1. The ends lost 4 bases at V and 5 bases at J; junction bases unmatched: 3. Germline V gene lookup returns CDR1 SGHTS and CDR2 YDEGEE. This CDR3 region has 13 residues. CDR3 region: CASSQGTGYGYTF. The CDR3 DNA follows: TGTGCCAGCAGCCAAGGGACAGGGTATGGCTACACCTTC.

This clone has more than one count but fewer than ten. The chain carries TRBV10-1 and TRBJ2-3; D perhaps matches TRBD2 (6 bases). Germline assignment: CDR1 WNHNN and CDR2 SYGVQD (reference sequence). Trimming took 3 bases from V and 2 from J, leaving 12 bases between them. This CDR3 has 15 residues. The CDR3 nucleotides are TGCGCCAGCAGTGACCGAGCGGGTAACACAGATACGCAGTATTTT. This encodes CASSDRAGNTDTQYF.

V gene TRBV2 combines with J gene TRBJ2-5; maybe TRBD2 (5 bases). The CDR3 covers 12 residues. Germline V gives CDR1 SNHLY, CDR2 FYNNEI. Trimming took off 10 bases at V and 5 bases at J, with 14 bases between the two ends. The CDR3 protein is CATRLERETQYF. The CDR3 DNA is TGTGCCACCCGTCTCGAGCGGGAGACCCAGTACTTC.

V gene TRBV7-9 combines with J gene TRBJ1-1, with unresolved D. The CDR3 loop spans 9 amino acids. Trimming left V 4 bases short and J 6 bases short, with 0 bases between. CDR1 and CDR2 from the germline V gene are SEHNR and FQNEAQ (reference sequence). The CDR3: CASSSEAFF. The CDR3 bases are TGTGCCAGCAGCTCTGAAGCTTTCTTT.

This chain connects TRBV29-1 to TRBJ1-1; D may be TRBD1 (5 bases). Germline V lookup: CDR1 SQVTM, CDR2 ANQGSEA. This CDR3 spans 12 amino acids. The V end was cut by 8 bases, the J end by 1 base, with 11 bases between. CDR3 sequence reads: CSFRGGNTEAFF. The CDR3 DNA reads as TGCAGCTTCCGGGGGGGGAACACTGAAGCTTTCTTT.

Only one count was recorded for this clone. The chain recombines TRBV5-4 with TRBJ2-6, with 10 bases fitting TRBD1. The trim removed 4 bases at V and 2 bases at J, leaving 3 bases unmatched. The CDR3 extends over 16 amino acids. Germline V gives CDR1 SGHNT, CDR2 YYREEE (reference sequence). The CDR3, as DNA: TGTGCCAGCAGCATGGACAGGGGGGCTGGGGCCAACGTCCTGACTTTC. This codes for CASSMDRGAGANVLTF.

V is TRBV20-1 and J is TRBJ2-2, with D tentatively TRBD2 (5 bases). V shed 3 bases and J shed 3 bases, with 11 bases lying between them. From germline, CDR1 is DFQATT and CDR2 SNEGSKA (reference sequence). CDR3 length: 14 amino acids. In DNA form, the CDR3 reads TGCAGTGCTAGTAGAGGGCGGTACACCGGGGAGCTGTTTTTT. It is translated as CSASRGRYTGELFF.

The CDR3 DNA sequence: TGTGCCAGTACGGGGGGGAACTATGGCTACACCTTC. Its protein is CASTGGNYGYTF. The chain has TRBV19 and TRBJ1-2; a weak D match, TRBD1 (5 bases). V lost 7 bases and J lost 2, with 8 bases in between. Germline CDR1 is LNHDA and CDR2 is SQIVND (reference sequence). The CDR3 has 12 amino acids.

The J gene is TRBJ2-7, the V gene TRBV7-2; 7 nucleotides align to TRBD2. The CDR3 length is 12 residues. Trimming at V came to 6 bases and at J to 7 bases, leaving 6 bases not matched to a gene. CDR1 SGHTA and CDR2 FQGNSA come from the germline V gene. CDR3 DNA sequence: TGTGCCAGCAGTGCCGGGCGGGGGGAGCAGTACTTC. Residues: CASSAGRGEQYF.